The clone carrying this T cell receptor (beta chain) has a handful of counts. Its cognate antigen is unknown. PCR amplification relied on 60 Vbeta primers (plus 13 Jbeta primers). Assay: immunoSEQ multiplex PCR; the TCRdb copy retains only in-frame clones and omits some. This sample has some 150,000 clones, with 65% to 75% found just once. V gave up 4 bases and J gave up 0 bases, with 16 bases separating them. CDR1 is SNHLY, CDR2 FYNNEI, per germline. The CDR3 has 17 residues. This record comes from a study of cytomegalovirus exposure and HLA in healthy donors. Study summary: Drawn from HLA-typed donors, 80 million to 100 million unique TCRs were held in an early data release. Study-wide results and limits: The study reported that TCR beta sequences accurately predicted HLA-A and HLA-B alleles in most subjects. Available immune exposure information was restricted to CMV serostatus only. Investigators reported 150 to 200 TCR beta chains as tied to cytomegalovirus.

Material: PBMCs. The chain combines TRBV2 with TRBJ1-3; D is possibly TRBD1 (6 bases). The clonotype was recovered from a human donor in good health. Here the CDR3 DNA reads TGTGCCAGCAGTGTCCGCTCTCAGGGGTTCTCTGGAAACACCATATATTTT. Its protein product is CASSVRSQGFSGNTIYF. Based on the CDR3 plus reference TRBV2 and TRBJ1-3, the full variable domain is EPEVTQTPSHQVTQMGQEVILRCVPISNHLYFYWYRQILGQKVEFLVSFYNNEISEKSEIFDDQFSVERPDGSNFTLKIRSTKLEDSAMYFCASSVRSQGFSGNTIYFGEGSWLTVV.